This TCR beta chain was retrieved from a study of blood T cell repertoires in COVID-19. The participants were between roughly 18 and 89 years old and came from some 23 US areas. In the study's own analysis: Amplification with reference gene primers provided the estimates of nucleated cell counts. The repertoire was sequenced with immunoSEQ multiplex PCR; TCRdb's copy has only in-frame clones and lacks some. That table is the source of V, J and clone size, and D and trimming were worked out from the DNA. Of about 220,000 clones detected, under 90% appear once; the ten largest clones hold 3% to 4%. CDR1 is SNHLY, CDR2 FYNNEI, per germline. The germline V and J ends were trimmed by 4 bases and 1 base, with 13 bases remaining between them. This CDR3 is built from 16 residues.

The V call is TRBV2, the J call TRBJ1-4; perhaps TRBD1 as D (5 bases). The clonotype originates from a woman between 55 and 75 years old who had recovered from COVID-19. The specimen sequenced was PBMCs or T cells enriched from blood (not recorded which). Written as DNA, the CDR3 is TGTGCCAGCAGTGGCTGGGGGGGAGGAACTAATGAAAAACTGTTTTTT. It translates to CASSGWGGGTNEKLFF.